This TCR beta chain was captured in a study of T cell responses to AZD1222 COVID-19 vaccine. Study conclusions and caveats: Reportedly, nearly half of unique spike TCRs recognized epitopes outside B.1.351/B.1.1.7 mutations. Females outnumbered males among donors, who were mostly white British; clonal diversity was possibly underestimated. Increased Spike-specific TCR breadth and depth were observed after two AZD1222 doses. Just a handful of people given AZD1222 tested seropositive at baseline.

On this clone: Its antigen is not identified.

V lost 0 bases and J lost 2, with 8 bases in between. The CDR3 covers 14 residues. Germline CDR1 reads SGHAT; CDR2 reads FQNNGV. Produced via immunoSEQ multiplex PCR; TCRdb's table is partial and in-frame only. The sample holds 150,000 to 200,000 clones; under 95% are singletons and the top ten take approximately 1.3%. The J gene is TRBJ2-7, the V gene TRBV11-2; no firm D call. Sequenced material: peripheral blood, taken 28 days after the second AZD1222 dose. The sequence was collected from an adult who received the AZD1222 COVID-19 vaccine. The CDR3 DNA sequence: TGTGCCAGCAGCTTAGATCCGGTGACCTACGAGCAGTACTTC. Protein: CASSLDPVTYEQYF.